Presented here are 7 T cell receptor beta chains from one specimen sequenced in a study of T cell responses to AZD1222 COVID-19 vaccine. The table came from immunoSEQ multiplex PCR; TCRdb's copy has only in-frame clones and leaves some out. Altogether fewer than 110,000 clones are present, around 90% being singletons, with the ten largest covering 6% to 7%. The sequencing used peripheral blood, collected on day 0 of AZD1222 vaccination. These receptors all stem from an adult in good health.

The chain carries TRBV5-1 and TRBJ2-2, with 12 bases that match TRBD2. Germline V gene sequence: CDR1 SGHRS, CDR2 YFSETQ. CDR3 length: 16 residues. With V trimmed by 2 bases and J by 6 bases, 5 bases remained unmatched. This chain's CDR3 is CASSFRTSGNPGELFF. The CDR3 DNA sequence: TGCGCCAGCAGCTTCAGGACTAGCGGGAATCCCGGGGAGCTGTTTTTT.

The chain joins TRBV2 to TRBJ2-7, with unresolved D. The CDR3 is 11 amino acids. Trimming cost V 3 bases and J 3 bases, with 3 bases left between them. Germline-derived CDR1 and CDR2 are SNHLY and FYNNEI. CDR3 protein: CASSEIYEQYF. The CDR3 coding sequence is TGTGCCAGCAGTGAGATCTACGAGCAGTACTTC.

The chain employs TRBV5-1 and TRBJ2-7; 10 nucleotides agree with TRBD2. Germline values: CDR1 SGHRS, CDR2 YFSETQ. CDR3 length: 15 amino acids. Trimming at V came to 2 bases and at J to 0 bases, leaving 2 bases not matched to a gene. The CDR3 region has the DNA TGCGCCAGCAGCTTTCTAGCGGGAGTCTCCTACGAGCAGTACTTC. Encoded protein: CASSFLAGVSYEQYF. Filled out from reference TRBV5-1 and TRBJ2-7, the complete variable domain reads KAGVTQTPRYLIKTRGQQVTLSCSPISGHRSVSWYQQTPGQGLQFLFEYFSETQRNKGNFPGRFSGRQFSNSRSEMNVSTLELGDSALYLCASSFLAGVSYEQYFGPGTRLTVT.

The rearrangement links TRBV18 to TRBJ1-2; TRBD1 matches 7 bases. Germline V CDR1 and CDR2: KGHSH, LQKENI. The J segment lost 3 bases and the V segment lost 3 bases, leaving 4 bases of the junction unmatched. The CDR3 spans 14 residues. CDR3 sequence (DNA): TGTGCCAGCTCACCCCGACAGGGAGACTATGGCTACACCTTC. This translates into CASSPRQGDYGYTF. Full variable domain (remainder filled in from reference TRBV18 and TRBJ1-2): NAGVMQNPRHLVRRRGQEARLRCSPMKGHSHVYWYRQLPEEGLKFMVYLQKENIIDESGMPKERFSAEFPKEGPSILRIQQVVRGDSAAYFCASSPRQGDYGYTFGSGTRLTVV.

The V and J genes are TRBV9 and TRBJ2-3, with 13 positions matching TRBD2. Germline assignment: CDR1 SGDLS and CDR2 YYNGEE. J gave up 2 bases and V 2 bases, and 5 bases lay outside the gene matches. The CDR3 totals 17 residues. CDR3 protein: CASSVGLAGVVTDTQYF. The CDR3 DNA follows: TGTGCCAGCAGCGTCGGACTAGCGGGAGTTGTCACAGATACGCAGTATTTT.

The V gene is TRBV7-9, the J gene TRBJ2-3; 13 positions match TRBD2. This CDR3 comprises 17 residues. Germline CDR1 SEHNR, CDR2 FQNEAQ (reference sequence). The V and J ends lost 5 bases and 2 bases, in that order; junction bases with no gene match: 7. CDR3 sequence: CASSRDGTSGDTDTQYF. CDR3 DNA sequence: TGTGCCAGCAGCCGAGACGGGACTAGCGGGGACACAGATACGCAGTATTTT.

The chain joins TRBV28 to TRBJ1-6, with D uncertain. Per the germline V gene, CDR1 is MDHEN and CDR2 is SYDVKM. Trimming shortened V by 3 bases and J by 4 bases, and 13 bases separated the two germline ends. CDR3 length equals 16 residues. CDR3 bases: TGTGCCAGCAGTTTCGTATCTGGGCCGTATAATTCACCCCTCCACTTT. Residues: CASSFVSGPYNSPLHF.